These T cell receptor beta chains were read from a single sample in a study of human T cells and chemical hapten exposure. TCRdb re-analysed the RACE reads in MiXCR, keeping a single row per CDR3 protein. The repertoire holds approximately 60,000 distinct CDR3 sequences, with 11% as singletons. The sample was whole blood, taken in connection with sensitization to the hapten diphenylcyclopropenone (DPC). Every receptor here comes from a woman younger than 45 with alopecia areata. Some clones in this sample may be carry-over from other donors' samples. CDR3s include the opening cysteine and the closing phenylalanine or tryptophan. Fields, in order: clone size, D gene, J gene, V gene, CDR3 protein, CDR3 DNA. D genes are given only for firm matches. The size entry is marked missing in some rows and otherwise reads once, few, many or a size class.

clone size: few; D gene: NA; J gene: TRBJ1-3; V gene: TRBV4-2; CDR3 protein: CASSQDLPYSGNTIYF; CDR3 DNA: TGTGCCAGCAGCCAAGATCTTCCCTACTCTGGAAACACCATATATTTT
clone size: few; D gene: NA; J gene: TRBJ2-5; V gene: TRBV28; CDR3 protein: CASSPIGTVQETQYF; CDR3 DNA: TGTGCCAGCAGCCCGATAGGGACCGTCCAAGAGACCCAGTACTTC
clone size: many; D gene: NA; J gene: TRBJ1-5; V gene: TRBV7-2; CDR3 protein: CASSLIRGNQPQHF; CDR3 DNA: TGTGCCAGCAGCTTAATCAGGGGCAATCAGCCCCAGCATTTT
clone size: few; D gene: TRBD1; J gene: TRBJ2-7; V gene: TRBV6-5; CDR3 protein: CASSYTRTGAYEQYF; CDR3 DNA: TGTGCCAGCAGTTACACCCGGACAGGAGCCTACGAGCAGTACTTC
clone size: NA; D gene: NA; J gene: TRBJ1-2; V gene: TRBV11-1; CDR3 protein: CASSPRQDYNYGYTF; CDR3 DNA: TGTGCCAGCAGCCCCCGACAGGACTATAACTATGGCTACACCTTC
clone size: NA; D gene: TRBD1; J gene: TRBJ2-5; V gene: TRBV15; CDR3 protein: CATSRPTGGSETQYF; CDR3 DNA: TGTGCCACCAGCCGCCCCACAGGGGGCTCGGAGACCCAGTACTTC
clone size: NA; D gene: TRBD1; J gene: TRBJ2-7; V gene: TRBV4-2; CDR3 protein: CASSQGQGAWAEQYF; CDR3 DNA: TGTGCCAGCAGCCAAGGGCAGGGGGCTTGGGCCGAGCAGTACTTC
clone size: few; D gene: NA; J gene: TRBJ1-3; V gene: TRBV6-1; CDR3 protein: CASSLLSSGNTIYF; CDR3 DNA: TGTGCCAGCAGCCTATTATCCTCTGGAAACACCATATATTTT
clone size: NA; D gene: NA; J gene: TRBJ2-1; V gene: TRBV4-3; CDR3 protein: CASSQTLVGDEQFF; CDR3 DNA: TGCGCCAGCAGCCAAACTCTCGTCGGCGATGAGCAGTTCTTC
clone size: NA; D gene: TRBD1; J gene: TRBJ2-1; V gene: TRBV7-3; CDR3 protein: CASSLIGGGNEQFF; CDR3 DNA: TGTGCCAGCAGCCTCATAGGGGGCGGCAATGAGCAGTTCTTC
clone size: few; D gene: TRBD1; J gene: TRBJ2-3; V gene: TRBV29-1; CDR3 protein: CSGQGGADTQYF; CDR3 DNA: TGCAGCGGACAGGGGGGCGCAGATACGCAGTATTTT
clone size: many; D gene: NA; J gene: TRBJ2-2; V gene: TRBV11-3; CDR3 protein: CASSQSHSGSSGELFF; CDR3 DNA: TGTGCCAGCAGCCAATCGCACTCAGGGTCCTCCGGGGAGCTGTTTTTT
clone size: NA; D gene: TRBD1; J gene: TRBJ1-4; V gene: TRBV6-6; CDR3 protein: CASSYSSTGEEKLFF; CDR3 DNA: TGTGCCAGCAGTTACTCGTCGACAGGGGAAGAAAAACTGTTTTTT
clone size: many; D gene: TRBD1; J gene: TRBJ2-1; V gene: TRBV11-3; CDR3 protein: CASSLGPDRAYNEQFF; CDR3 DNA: TGTGCCAGCAGCTTAGGACCGGACAGGGCCTACAATGAGCAGTTCTTC
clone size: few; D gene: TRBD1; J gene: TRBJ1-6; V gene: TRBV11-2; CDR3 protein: CASSFEQGTPLHF; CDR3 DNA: TGTGCCAGCAGCTTCGAACAGGGGACACCCCTCCACTTT